These 11 T cell receptor beta chains were sequenced from one sample in a study of immune evolution from preneoplasia to lung adenocarcinoma. The protocol was immunoSEQ multiplex PCR, while the TCRdb copy is restricted to in-frame clones and leaves out a portion. The sample has some 5,000 clones, roughly 76% seen once. Specimen: FFPE adjacent normal lung tissue. These receptors originate from a donor at least 70 years old with lung adenocarcinoma.

The rearrangement joins TRBV7-1 to TRBJ2-7; 8 bases fit TRBD2. TRBV7-1 is annotated as an ORF whose role is uncertain. This CDR3 has 13 residues. V shed 4 bases, J shed 7 bases, and the junction held 6 bases outside the gene matches. CDR3 in DNA: TGTGCCAGCAGCTGGGGACTAGTGAGAGAGCAGTACTTC. Encoded protein: CASSWGLVREQYF.

This chain links TRBV5-6 with TRBJ2-5, with TRBD2 matching 13 bases. The CDR3 runs 15 residues. J gave up 7 bases and V 4 bases, and 7 bases lay outside the gene matches. Germline loops: CDR1 SGHDT, CDR2 YYEEEE. The CDR3 DNA follows: TGTGCCAGCAGCGTACTAGCGGGAGGGTCGGGGACCCAGTACTTC. It encodes CASSVLAGGSGTQYF. The full variable domain, completed using reference TRBV5-6 and TRBJ2-5, is DAGVTQSPTHLIKTRGQQVTLRCSPKSGHDTVSWYQQALGQGPQFIFQYYEEEERQRGNFPDRFSGHQFPNYSSELNVNALLLGDSALYLCASSVLAGGSGTQYFGPGTRLLVL.

This rearrangement joins TRBV30 to TRBJ2-7; D might be TRBD2 (5 bases). V dropped 3 bases and J dropped 2 bases, with 20 bases sitting between them. This CDR3 comprises 16 residues. The germline gives CDR1 GTSNPN, CDR2 SVGIG (reference sequence). The CDR3 reads CAWSLVRGSPPYEQYF. In nucleotides, the CDR3 is TGTGCCTGGAGCCTTGTACGCGGGTCCCCTCCCTACGAGCAGTACTTC.

V usage is TRBV27 and J usage is TRBJ2-1; D perhaps matches TRBD2 (6 bases). The CDR3 spans 15 residues. Germline V gene sequence: CDR1 MNHEY, CDR2 SMNVEV (reference sequence). Trimming took off 6 bases at V and 4 bases at J, with 16 bases between the two ends. Here the CDR3 reads CASRLRLGLYNEQFF. The CDR3 DNA reads as TGTGCCAGCAGGCTACGACTAGGGCTTTACAATGAGCAGTTCTTC.

The V call is TRBV5-1, the J call TRBJ1-1; a weak D match, TRBD1 (5 bases). The CDR3 covers 14 residues. The V gene's germline CDR1 is SGHRS and CDR2 YFSETQ. V gave up 4 bases and J gave up 3 bases, with 13 bases separating them. Here the CDR3 DNA reads TGCGCCAGCAGCGTCGGGGGGATGGACACTGAAGCTTTCTTT. Translating gives CASSVGGMDTEAFF.

In its sample, this clone was seen once. At one end, the junction sequence differs from germline, possibly due to a read error. J is TRBJ1-5 and V is TRBV15; D not resolved. The CDR3 has 15 residues. Germline values: CDR1 LNHNV, CDR2 YYDKDF (reference sequence). In DNA form, the CDR3 reads TGTGCCACCAGCAGAGATTGGCAGGAGGATCAACCCCAGCATTTT. It is translated as CATSRDWQEDQPQHF.

The chain joins TRBV5-4 to TRBJ2-3; D uncertain. The CDR3 has 15 amino acids. The germline CDR1 and CDR2 sequences are SGHNT and YYREEE (reference sequence). The V end lost 0 bases, the J end lost 3 bases, and 11 bases lay between the germline ends. CDR3 protein: CASSLGGTRTDTQYF. The CDR3 DNA reads as TGTGCCAGCAGCTTGGGGGGTACACGGACAGATACGCAGTATTTT. Filled out from reference TRBV5-4 and TRBJ2-3, the complete variable domain reads ETGVTQSPTHLIKTRGQQVTLRCSSQSGHNTVSWYQQALGQGPQFIFQYYREEENGRGNFPPRFSGLQFPNYSSELNVNALELDDSALYLCASSLGGTRTDTQYFGPGTRLTVL.

The rearrangement links TRBV2 to TRBJ1-4; the D gene is possibly TRBD1 (6 bases). This CDR3 has 14 amino acids. The germline V and J ends were trimmed by 4 bases and 4 bases, with 10 bases remaining between them. The V gene's germline CDR1 is SNHLY and CDR2 FYNNEI. As DNA, the CDR3 is TGTGCCAGCAGTGCTCAGGGGTTTAATGAAAAACTGTTTTTT. It yields the protein CASSAQGFNEKLFF. Full variable domain (outside the CDR3, taken from reference TRBV2 and TRBJ1-4): EPEVTQTPSHQVTQMGQEVILRCVPISNHLYFYWYRQILGQKVEFLVSFYNNEISEKSEIFDDQFSVERPDGSNFTLKIRSTKLEDSAMYFCASSAQGFNEKLFFGSGTQLSVL.

The rearrangement uses TRBV11-2 and TRBJ2-2; possibly TRBD1 or TRBD2 for D (5 bases each). V was pared by 0 bases and J by 4 bases, with 9 bases between. This CDR3 spans 15 amino acids. The germline gives CDR1 SGHAT, CDR2 FQNNGV. CDR3 sequence (DNA): TGTGCCAGCAGCTTAGAGCCAGGGAGCACCGGGGAGCTGTTTTTT. Translated: CASSLEPGSTGELFF.

The chain couples TRBV19 to TRBJ1-2; weak D call: TRBD1 (6 bases). The CDR3 runs 15 residues. Germline CDR1 LNHDA, CDR2 SQIVND (reference sequence). V was trimmed by 3 bases and J by 2 bases, leaving 13 bases between them. As DNA, the CDR3 is TGTGCCAGTAGTATCTGGGGGGCGAGGAACTATGGCTACACCTTC. This encodes CASSIWGARNYGYTF. Looking up the rest from reference TRBV19 and TRBJ1-2 gives the full variable domain: DGGITQSPKYLFRKEGQNVTLSCEQNLNHDAMYWYRQDPGQGLRLIYYSQIVNDFQKGDIAEGYSVSREKKESFPLTVTSAQKNPTAFYLCASSIWGARNYGYTFGSGTRLTVV.

The chain combines TRBV6-1 with TRBJ2-7; D remains ambiguous. From germline, CDR1 is MNHNS and CDR2 SASEGT. CDR3 length equals 12 residues. V lost 7 bases and J lost 2, with 9 bases in between. CDR3 sequence: CASKGYPYEQYF. In DNA, the CDR3 is TGTGCCAGCAAAGGGTATCCCTACGAGCAGTACTTC.